These 23 T cell receptor beta chains share one sample of origin, sequenced in a study of B cell selection in AIRE deficiency (dated by TCRdb to the late 2010s). Library preparation employed the immunoSEQ multiplex PCR assay. TCRdb holds this immuneACCESS table with in-frame rearrangements only. Some clones are missing; in checked studies, unresolved V genes explain under half, and the rest has no known cause. Counted in this sample were under 30,000 clones; approximately 97% of them appeared once. Less than 0.25% of the sample rests with the top ten. CD4+CD127+ cells were sorted as the conventional CD4 T cell population. The sequenced material came from conventional CD4+ T cells sorted from PBMCs. These receptors were taken from a human donor with AIRE deficiency.

The chain recombines TRBV19 with TRBJ2-1; the match to TRBD2 covers 7 bases. With V trimmed by 3 bases and J by 4 bases, 12 bases remained unmatched. The CDR3 covers 17 residues. Looked up from germline, CDR1 is LNHDA and CDR2 is SQIVND (reference sequence). DNA for the CDR3: TGTGCCAGTAGTATCCCACTAGCGACTCGAAAATACAATGAGCAGTTCTTC. It codes for CASSIPLATRKYNEQFF.

CDR3 protein: CASSGAGQYEQYF. CDR3 DNA: TGCGCCAGCAGTGGGGCGGGACAATACGAGCAGTACTTC. This chain joins TRBV5-1 and TRBJ2-7; either TRBD1 or TRBD2 may fit D (6 bases each). There are 13 residues in the CDR3. Deletions cut 5 bases from V and 4 bases from J, with 13 bases between. Germline V CDR1 and CDR2: SGHRS, YFSETQ.

The J gene is TRBJ1-2, the V gene TRBV11-2, with D tentatively TRBD1 (6 bases). Trimming took off 0 bases at V and 4 bases at J, with 9 bases between the two ends. The CDR3 runs to 14 residues. The germline V gene encodes CDR1 SGHAT and CDR2 FQNNGV. The CDR3 loop reads CASSLESQGYGYTF. The CDR3 region has the DNA TGTGCCAGCAGCTTAGAGTCACAGGGCTATGGCTACACCTTC.

A single count supports this clone. V usage is TRBV18 and J usage is TRBJ1-1; tentatively, D is TRBD1 (6 bases). The ends were cut back, 2 bases at V and 9 bases at J, with 10 bases in the middle. The CDR3 has 12 residues. Per germline, CDR1 KGHSH and CDR2 LQKENI. The CDR3 spells CASSPSGHQAFF. The CDR3 DNA reads as TGTGCCAGCTCACCATCGGGACATCAAGCTTTCTTT.

V and J are TRBV13 and TRBJ2-7; 8 bases are a match to TRBD1. Germline V CDR1 and CDR2: PRHDT, FYEKMQ (reference sequence). The CDR3 sequence is 15 residues long. J was trimmed by 1 base and V by 2 bases; bases with no gene match: 4. CDR3 amino acids: CASSLQGALSYEQYF. The CDR3 DNA reads as TGTGCCAGCAGCTTACAGGGGGCACTGTCCTACGAGCAGTACTTC.

This rearrangement joins TRBV14 to TRBJ1-3; D not resolved. The V and J ends lost 6 bases and 0 bases respectively, with 6 bases between them. The length of the CDR3 is 13 residues. Germline values: CDR1 SGHDN, CDR2 FVKESK. The CDR3 nucleotides are TGTGCCAGCAGGGTCGGCTCTGGAAACACCATATATTTT. Translating gives CASRVGSGNTIYF.

The chain employs TRBV7-8 and TRBJ1-4; a weak D match, TRBD1 (6 bases). CDR3 length equals 17 residues. The germline V and J ends were trimmed by 1 base and 7 bases, with 19 bases remaining between them. The germline CDR1 and CDR2 sequences are SGHVS and FQNEAQ. The CDR3 spells CASSLVDTGIRGEKLFF. The CDR3 DNA reads as TGTGCCAGCAGCTTAGTCGACACAGGGATCCGGGGTGAAAAACTGTTTTTT.

The chain uses TRBV5-4 and TRBJ2-7; TRBD1 matches 7 bases. Germline lookup yields CDR1 SGHNT and CDR2 YYREEE (reference sequence). The J segment lost 2 bases and the V segment lost 4 bases, leaving 3 bases of the junction unmatched. This CDR3 comprises 13 residues. The CDR3, as DNA: TGTGCCAGCAGCCCGGGACAGACCTACGAGCAGTACTTC. Protein sequence: CASSPGQTYEQYF.

The chain joins TRBV4-3 to TRBJ1-2, with D tentatively TRBD1 (5 bases). This CDR3 spans 16 amino acids. Trimming left V 1 base short and J 4 bases short, with 16 bases between. Germline CDR1 and CDR2: LGHNA and YSLEER. CDR3 residues: CASSQGGGTPLYGYTF. The CDR3 nucleotides are TGCGCCAGCAGCCAAGGGGGAGGGACCCCCCTCTATGGCTACACCTTC.

The chain carries TRBV5-6 and TRBJ1-3, with unresolved D. Germline values: CDR1 SGHDT, CDR2 YYEEEE. CDR3 size: 16 residues. With 4 bases removed from V and 8 bases from J, the gap between germline ends came to 22 bases. The DNA of the CDR3 is TGTGCCAGCAGCAGAACAAAGGACCTGGATCGAGACACCATATATTTT. It codes for CASSRTKDLDRDTIYF.

This clone was seen just once. The chain combines TRBV7-6 with TRBJ2-5; D is possibly TRBD2 (6 bases). Trimming shortened V by 5 bases and J by 1 base, and 11 bases separated the two germline ends. This CDR3 has 14 amino acids. Germline V gene sequence: CDR1 SGHVS, CDR2 FNYEAQ. The CDR3 coding sequence is TGTGCCAGCAGCCGCAGACTAGTCCAAGAGACCCAGTACTTC. Residues: CASSRRLVQETQYF.

V is TRBV19 and J is TRBJ2-1; D call uncertain. Looked up from germline, CDR1 is LNHDA and CDR2 is SQIVND (reference sequence). The CDR3 covers 16 residues. V shed 1 base and J shed 0 bases, with 10 bases lying between them. The DNA for the CDR3 is TGTGCCAGTAGTATAGGTTACCGGAGCTCCTACAATGAGCAGTTCTTC. It yields the protein CASSIGYRSSYNEQFF.

The chain carries TRBV5-6 and TRBJ2-5, with 7 positions matching TRBD1. CDR3 length equals 14 residues. Germline CDR1 is SGHDT and CDR2 is YYEEEE. After removal of 0 bases from V and 2 bases from J, the junction contained 1 base not matched to a gene. The DNA of the CDR3 is TGTGCCAGCAGCTTGGTGACAGGGCAAGAGACCCAGTACTTC. As protein: CASSLVTGQETQYF.

This chain connects TRBV11-2 to TRBJ2-1; TRBD2 matches 7 bases. V lost 0 bases, J lost 2 bases, and 4 bases stayed unmatched. The V gene's germline CDR1 is SGHAT and CDR2 FQNNGV. This CDR3 is 16 amino acids long. In DNA form, the CDR3 reads TGTGCCAGCAGCTTAGAAGGGCTAGCGGCCTACAATGAGCAGTTCTTC. This gives the protein CASSLEGLAAYNEQFF.

There are a few counts of this clone. The chain recombines TRBV7-9 with TRBJ1-5; no reliable D call. Germline CDR1 is SEHNR and CDR2 is FQNEAQ (reference sequence). The CDR3 is 14 residues long. Trimming took 6 bases from V and 6 from J, leaving 15 bases between them. The CDR3 DNA is TGTGCCAGCAGTCACAATAGCACCCCTCAGCCCCAGCATTTT. It encodes CASSHNSTPQPQHF.

The genes are TRBV11-3 and TRBJ2-1; D remains unclear. CDR1 and CDR2 (germline): SGHNT, YENEEA. The CDR3 has 17 residues. V shed 1 base and J shed 7 bases, with 20 bases lying between them. CDR3 amino acids: CASSLGHLSSSANEQFF. The CDR3 DNA is TGTGCCAGCAGCTTAGGTCACCTATCTAGTAGTGCTAATGAGCAGTTCTTC.

J is TRBJ2-7 and V is TRBV4-3; perhaps TRBD2 as D (6 bases). Germline V gene data show CDR1 as LGHNA and CDR2 as YSLEER. CDR3 length equals 15 residues. CDR3 sequence reads: CAFCPGGRKSYEQYF. The CDR3 DNA reads TGCGCTTTCTGCCCTGGGGGGAGAAAGTCCTACGAGCAGTACTTC.

V gene TRBV5-1 combines with J gene TRBJ2-5; D unclear. This CDR3 is 14 amino acids long. Trimming pared 2 bases from V and 5 bases from J, leaving 13 bases between. Germline V gene lookup returns CDR1 SGHRS and CDR2 YFSETQ. CDR3 sequence (DNA): TGCGCCAGCAGCTTAGATCCGGGCTATGAGACCCAGTACTTC. Translating it yields CASSLDPGYETQYF.

In its sample, this clone was seen once. This sequence joins TRBV5-4 and TRBJ2-1; possibly TRBD2 for D (6 bases). Trimming pared 0 bases from V and 6 bases from J, leaving 13 bases between. Germline CDR1 is SGHNT and CDR2 is YYREEE (reference sequence). The CDR3 sequence is 15 residues long. The CDR3 nucleotides read TGTGCCAGCAGCTTGGGCCGGGAGCTCCGCAATGAGCAGTTCTTC. Protein: CASSLGRELRNEQFF.

The chain joins TRBV28 to TRBJ1-1; D is possibly TRBD1 (6 bases). V was cut by 3 bases and J by 1 base, with 9 bases left in between. Germline loops: CDR1 MDHEN, CDR2 SYDVKM. The CDR3 consists of 14 residues. As DNA, the CDR3 is TGTGCCAGCAGTTTCGGGACAAAGAACACTGAAGCTTTCTTT. This sequence encodes CASSFGTKNTEAFF.

V gene TRBV11-3 combines with J gene TRBJ2-1, with a weak D call TRBD2 (6 bases). CDR3 length: 16 amino acids. Trimming stripped 4 bases from V and 6 bases from J, with 19 bases between. CDR1 and CDR2 (germline): SGHNT, YENEEA. In DNA form, the CDR3 reads TGTGCCAGCAGCTCGGGAACAGGAGGGGTTATCAATGAGCAGTTCTTC. It encodes CASSSGTGGVINEQFF.

The rearrangement links TRBV28 to TRBJ1-6, with D tentatively TRBD1 (5 bases). This CDR3 has 16 amino acids. Trimming cost V 7 bases and J 2 bases, with 15 bases left between them. The V gene's germline CDR1 is MDHEN and CDR2 SYDVKM. The CDR3 region has the DNA TGTGCCAGCACCGGGGCAGACGGCCCCTATAATTCACCCCTCCACTTT. Protein: CASTGADGPYNSPLHF.

The chain is built from TRBV6-5 and TRBJ1-5; D might be TRBD1 (6 bases). Germline CDR1 and CDR2: MNHEY and SVGAGI. The length of the CDR3 is 14 residues. The V and J ends lost 5 bases and 4 bases respectively, with 12 bases between them. This chain's CDR3 is CASSKGVGNQPQHF. Here the CDR3 DNA reads TGTGCCAGCAGTAAGGGGGTAGGGAATCAGCCCCAGCATTTT.